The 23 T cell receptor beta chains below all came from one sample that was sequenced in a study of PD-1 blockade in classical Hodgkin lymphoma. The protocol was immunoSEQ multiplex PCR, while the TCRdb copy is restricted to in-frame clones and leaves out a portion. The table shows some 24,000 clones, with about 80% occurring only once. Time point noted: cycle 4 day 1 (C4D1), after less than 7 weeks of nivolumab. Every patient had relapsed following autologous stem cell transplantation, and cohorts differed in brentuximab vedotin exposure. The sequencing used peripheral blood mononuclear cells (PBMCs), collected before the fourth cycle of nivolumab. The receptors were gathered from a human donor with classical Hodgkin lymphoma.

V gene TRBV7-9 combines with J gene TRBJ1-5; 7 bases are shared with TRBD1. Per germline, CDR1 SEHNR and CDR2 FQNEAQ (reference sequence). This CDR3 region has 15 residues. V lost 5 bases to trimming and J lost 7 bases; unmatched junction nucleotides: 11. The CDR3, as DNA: TGTGCCAGCAGCCAGGATGGACAGGTAACCCAGCCCCAGCATTTT. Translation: CASSQDGQVTQPQHF.

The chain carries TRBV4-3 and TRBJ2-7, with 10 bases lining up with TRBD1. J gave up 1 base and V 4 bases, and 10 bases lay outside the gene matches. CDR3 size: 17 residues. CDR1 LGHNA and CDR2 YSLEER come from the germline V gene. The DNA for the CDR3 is TGCGCCAGCAGCCCAGCGGCCGGGGACAGGGGATCCTACGAGCAGTACTTC. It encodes CASSPAAGDRGSYEQYF.

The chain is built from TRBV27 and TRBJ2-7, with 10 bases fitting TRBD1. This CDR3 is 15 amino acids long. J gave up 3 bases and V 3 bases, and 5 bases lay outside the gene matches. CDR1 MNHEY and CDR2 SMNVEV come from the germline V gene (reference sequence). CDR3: CASSLTGGPFYEQYF. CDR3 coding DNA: TGTGCCAGCAGTTTGACAGGGGGCCCCTTCTACGAGCAGTACTTC.

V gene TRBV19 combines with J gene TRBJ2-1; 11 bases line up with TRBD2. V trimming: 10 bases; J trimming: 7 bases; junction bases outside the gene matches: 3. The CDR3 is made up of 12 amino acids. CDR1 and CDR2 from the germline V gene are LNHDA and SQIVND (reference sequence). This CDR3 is CATLAGENEQFF. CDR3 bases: TGTGCCACACTAGCGGGGGAGAATGAGCAGTTCTTC.

Written as DNA, the CDR3 is TGTGCCAGCATCCACATGTCGGACAGTTTCGAGACCCAGTACTTC. It translates to CASIHMSDSFETQYF. This chain joins TRBV6-4 and TRBJ2-5; possibly TRBD1 for D (6 bases). Germline V CDR1 and CDR2: MRHNA, SNTAGT. Trimming stripped 7 bases from V and 5 bases from J, with 20 bases between. The CDR3 is 15 amino acids.

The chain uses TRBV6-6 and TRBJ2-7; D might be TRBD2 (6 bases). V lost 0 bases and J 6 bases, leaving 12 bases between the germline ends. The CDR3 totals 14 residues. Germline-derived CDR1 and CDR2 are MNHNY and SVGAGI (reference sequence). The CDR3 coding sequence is TGTGCCAGCAGTTACTCGAGACGGGAGCGCGAGCAGTACTTC. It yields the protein CASSYSRREREQYF.

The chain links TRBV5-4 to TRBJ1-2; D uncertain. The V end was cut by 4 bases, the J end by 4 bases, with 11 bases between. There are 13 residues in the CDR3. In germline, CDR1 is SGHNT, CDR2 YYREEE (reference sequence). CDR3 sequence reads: CASSPAEVYGYTF. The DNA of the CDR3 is TGTGCCAGCAGCCCCGCGGAGGTCTATGGCTACACCTTC.

The CDR3 region has the DNA TGTGCCAGCAGCCTCGGGGTCTACGAGCAGTACTTC. It translates to CASSLGVYEQYF. V usage is TRBV5-8 and J usage is TRBJ2-7; tentative D call: TRBD2 (5 bases). CDR3 length equals 12 residues. Germline V gene sequence: CDR1 SGHTS, CDR2 YDEGEE. V was pared by 4 bases and J by 3 bases, with 8 bases between.

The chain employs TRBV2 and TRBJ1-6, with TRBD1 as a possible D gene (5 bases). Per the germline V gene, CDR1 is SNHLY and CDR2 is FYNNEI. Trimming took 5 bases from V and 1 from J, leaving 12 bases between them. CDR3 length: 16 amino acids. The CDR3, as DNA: TGTGCCAGCAGTCTTCAGGGATCATCCTATAATTCACCCCTCCACTTT. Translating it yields CASSLQGSSYNSPLHF. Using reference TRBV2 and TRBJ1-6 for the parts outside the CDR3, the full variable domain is EPEVTQTPSHQVTQMGQEVILRCVPISNHLYFYWYRQILGQKVEFLVSFYNNEISEKSEIFDDQFSVERPDGSNFTLKIRSTKLEDSAMYFCASSLQGSSYNSPLHFGNGTRLTVT.

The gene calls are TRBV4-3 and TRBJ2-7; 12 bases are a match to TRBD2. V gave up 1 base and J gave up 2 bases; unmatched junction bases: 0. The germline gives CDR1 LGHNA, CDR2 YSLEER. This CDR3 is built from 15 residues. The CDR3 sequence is CASSQGLAGAYEQYF. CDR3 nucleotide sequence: TGCGCCAGCAGCCAAGGACTAGCGGGAGCCTACGAGCAGTACTTC.

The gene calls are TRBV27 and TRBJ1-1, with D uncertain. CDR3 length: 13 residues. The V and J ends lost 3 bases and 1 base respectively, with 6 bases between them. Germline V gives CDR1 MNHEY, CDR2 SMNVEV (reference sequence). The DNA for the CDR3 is TGTGCCAGCAGTTTTTGGGGGAACACTGAAGCTTTCTTT. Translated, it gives CASSFWGNTEAFF.

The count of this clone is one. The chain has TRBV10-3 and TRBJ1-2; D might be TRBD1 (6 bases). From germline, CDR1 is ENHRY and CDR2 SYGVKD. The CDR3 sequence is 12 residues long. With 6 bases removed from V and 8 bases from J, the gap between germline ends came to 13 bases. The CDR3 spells CAIREGGNGYTF. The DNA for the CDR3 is TGTGCCATCAGGGAAGGGGGTAACGGCTACACCTTC.

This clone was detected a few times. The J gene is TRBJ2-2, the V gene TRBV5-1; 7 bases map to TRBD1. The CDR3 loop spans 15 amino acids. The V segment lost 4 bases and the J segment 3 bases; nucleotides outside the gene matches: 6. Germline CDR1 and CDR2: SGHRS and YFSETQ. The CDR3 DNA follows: TGCGCCAGCAGCAGACAGGGAGATTACACCGGGGAGCTGTTTTTT. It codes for CASSRQGDYTGELFF.

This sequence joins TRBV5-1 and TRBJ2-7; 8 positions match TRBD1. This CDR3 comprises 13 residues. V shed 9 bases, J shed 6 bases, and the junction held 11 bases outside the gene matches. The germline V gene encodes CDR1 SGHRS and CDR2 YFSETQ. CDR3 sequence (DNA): TGCGCCACCAAGGAGCCGCAGGGGGCCGAGCAGTACTTC. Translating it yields CATKEPQGAEQYF.

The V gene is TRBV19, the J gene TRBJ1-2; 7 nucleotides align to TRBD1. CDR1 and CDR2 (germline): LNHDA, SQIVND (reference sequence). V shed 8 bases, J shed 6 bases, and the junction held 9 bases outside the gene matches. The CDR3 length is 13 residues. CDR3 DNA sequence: TGTGCCAGTTCTTACAGGGGAAGAGATGGCTACACCTTC. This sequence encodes CASSYRGRDGYTF.

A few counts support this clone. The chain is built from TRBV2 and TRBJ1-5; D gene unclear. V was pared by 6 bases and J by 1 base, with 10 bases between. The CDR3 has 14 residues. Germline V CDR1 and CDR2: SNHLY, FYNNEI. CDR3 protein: CASRKAQSNQPQHF. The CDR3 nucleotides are TGTGCCAGCAGAAAGGCGCAAAGCAATCAGCCCCAGCATTTT.

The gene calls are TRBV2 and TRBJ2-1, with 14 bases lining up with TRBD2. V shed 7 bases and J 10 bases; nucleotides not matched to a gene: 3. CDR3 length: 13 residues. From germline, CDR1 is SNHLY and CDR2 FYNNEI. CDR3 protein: CASTGLAGGEQFF. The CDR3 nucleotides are TGTGCCAGCACCGGACTAGCGGGAGGCGAGCAGTTCTTC.

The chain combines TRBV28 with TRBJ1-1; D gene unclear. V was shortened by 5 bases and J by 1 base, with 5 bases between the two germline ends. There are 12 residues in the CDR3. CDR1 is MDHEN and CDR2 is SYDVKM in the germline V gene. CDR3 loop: CASSPANTEAFF. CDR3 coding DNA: TGTGCCAGCAGTCCCGCGAACACTGAAGCTTTCTTT.

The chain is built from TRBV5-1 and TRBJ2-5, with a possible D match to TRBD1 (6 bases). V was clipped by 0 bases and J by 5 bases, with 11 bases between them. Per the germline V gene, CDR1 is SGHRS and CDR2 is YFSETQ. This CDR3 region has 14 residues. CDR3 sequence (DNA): TGCGCCAGCAGCTTGGAACCAGGGGTTGAGACCCAGTACTTC. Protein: CASSLEPGVETQYF.

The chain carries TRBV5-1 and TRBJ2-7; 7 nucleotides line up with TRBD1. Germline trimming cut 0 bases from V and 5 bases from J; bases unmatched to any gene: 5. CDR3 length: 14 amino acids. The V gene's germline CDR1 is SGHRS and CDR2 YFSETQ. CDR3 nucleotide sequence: TGCGCCAGCAGCTTGGGACAGGGTAGCGACGAGCAGTACTTC. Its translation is CASSLGQGSDEQYF.

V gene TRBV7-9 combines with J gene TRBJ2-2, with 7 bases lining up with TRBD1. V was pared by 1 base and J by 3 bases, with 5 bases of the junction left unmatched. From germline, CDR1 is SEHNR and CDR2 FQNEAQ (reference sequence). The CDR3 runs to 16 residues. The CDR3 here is CASSLGATGYTGELFF. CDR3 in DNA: TGTGCCAGCAGCTTAGGGGCGACAGGGTACACCGGGGAGCTGTTTTTT.

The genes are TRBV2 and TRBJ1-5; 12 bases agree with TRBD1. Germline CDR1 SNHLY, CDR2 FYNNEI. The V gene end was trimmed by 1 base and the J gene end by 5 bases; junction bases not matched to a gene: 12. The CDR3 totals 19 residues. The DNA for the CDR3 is TGTGCCAGCAGTGAAGTAAGGGGACAGGGGGCGTTGGGATATCAGCCCCAGCATTTT. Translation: CASSEVRGQGALGYQPQHF.

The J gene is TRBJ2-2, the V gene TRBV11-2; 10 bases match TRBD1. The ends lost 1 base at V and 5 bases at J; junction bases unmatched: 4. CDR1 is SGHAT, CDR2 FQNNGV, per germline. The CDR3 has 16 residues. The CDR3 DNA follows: TGTGCCAGCAGCTTAGTCCCGGACAGGGGGACCGGGGAGCTGTTTTTT. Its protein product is CASSLVPDRGTGELFF. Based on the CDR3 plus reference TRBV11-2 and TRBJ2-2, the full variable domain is EAGVAQSPRYKIIEKRQSVAFWCNPISGHATLYWYQQILGQGPKLLIQFQNNGVVDDSQLPKDRFSAERLKGVDSTLKIQPAKLEDSAVYLCASSLVPDRGTGELFFGEGSRLTVL.